This T cell receptor (beta chain) was sequenced for a study of blood T cell repertoires in COVID-19. In the study overall: PBMCs, B-cell-depleted T cells, or T cells were the source of the cDNA or gDNA that made up the material.

J gave up 4 bases and V 6 bases, and 16 bases lay outside the gene matches. CDR1 MNHEY and CDR2 SVGEGT come from the germline V gene. The CDR3 consists of 17 residues. Source study methods: The authors estimated nucleated cell counts from reference gene primer amplification. This table comes from immunoSEQ multiplex PCR, and its TCRdb copy is limited to in-frame clones, with some not included. For V, J and clone size, that table is used; D and trimming come from the DNA. Among 75,000 to 95,000 clones listed, around 82% were seen once. Seattle researchers signed up patients amid active infection and tracked them longitudinally.

The sequenced material came from peripheral blood. The V and J genes are TRBV6-2 or TRBV6-3 and TRBJ1-2; 8 nucleotides agree with TRBD1. This TCR was sampled from a man aged 55-75 years with COVID-19, enrolled during active disease. The CDR3 DNA sequence: TGTGCCAGCAGCGACCCCTCTACAGGGGGGACAATCTATGGCTACACCTTC. Protein sequence: CASSDPSTGGTIYGYTF.